This T cell receptor beta chain was identified during a study of early T cells in non-severe SARS-CoV-2 infection. Details on this clonotype: Its target is unknown.

After removal of 0 bases from V and 4 bases from J, the junction contained 6 bases not matched to a gene. The length of the CDR3 is 15 residues. Germline loops: CDR1 DFQATT, CDR2 SNEGSKA (reference sequence). Regarding the study as a whole: Database matching using VDJdb favored anti-spike CD8 responses, with private and CD4 specificities left missing.

Each single cDNA molecule received a unique molecular identifier. Using its own MiXCR run on the 5' RACE reads, TCRdb lists one record per CDR3 protein. The sample yields around 82,000 distinct CDR3 sequences, about an eighth seen once. Material for sequencing was whole blood. The gene calls are TRBV20-1 and TRBJ2-5, with 9 bases fitting TRBD2. The sequence came from an adult who was a healthcare worker with PCR-confirmed SARS-CoV-2 infection or an uninfected control (not recorded which). The CDR3 loop reads CSARDSGREGETQYF. The CDR3 coding sequence is TGCAGTGCTAGAGACTCCGGGCGGGAGGGAGAGACCCAGTACTTC.